Included here is one TCR beta chain sequence, with context. Possible read error: a much larger clone is one base away. The template was RNA from unsorted bulk tissue. This non-tumor lung sample came from over 3 cm beyond the tumor edge. This entry comes from a study of tumor and adjacent non-tumor tissue in lung cancer. TCRbeta libraries were built with three rounds of nested PCR, modified from ARM-PCR. TCRdb ran MiXCR on the multiplex PCR reads and lists one entry per CDR3 protein. The sample lists approximately 100,000 distinct CDR3 sequences; 65% were seen once. Germline V gene lookup returns CDR1 MNHNS and CDR2 SASEGT. V lost 8 bases and J lost 4; bases outside the gene matches: 3. The CDR3 contains 14 residues.

The V gene is TRBV6-1, the J gene TRBJ2-5; 14 bases match TRBD2. This sequence was found in a man aged 25 to 45 with non-small cell lung cancer. The source material was distant non-tumor lung tissue. CDR3 DNA: TGTGCCAGCGAGACTAGCGGGGGGGGAGAGACCCAGTACTTC. Its translation: CASETSGGGETQYF.